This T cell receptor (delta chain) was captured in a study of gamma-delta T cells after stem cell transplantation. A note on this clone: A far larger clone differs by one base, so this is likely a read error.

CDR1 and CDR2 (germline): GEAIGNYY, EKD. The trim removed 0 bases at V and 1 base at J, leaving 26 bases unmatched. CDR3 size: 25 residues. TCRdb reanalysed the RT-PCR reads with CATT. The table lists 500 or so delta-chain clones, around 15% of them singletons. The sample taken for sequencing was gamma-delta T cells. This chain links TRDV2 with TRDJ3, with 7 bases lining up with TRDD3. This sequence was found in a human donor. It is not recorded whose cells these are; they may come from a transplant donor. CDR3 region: CACDTASGWGTPLRLSSWDTRQMFF. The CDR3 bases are TGTGCCTGTGACACCGCGAGTGGATGGGGGACCCCGCTTCGTTTATCGTCCTGGGACACCCGACAGATGTTTTTC.